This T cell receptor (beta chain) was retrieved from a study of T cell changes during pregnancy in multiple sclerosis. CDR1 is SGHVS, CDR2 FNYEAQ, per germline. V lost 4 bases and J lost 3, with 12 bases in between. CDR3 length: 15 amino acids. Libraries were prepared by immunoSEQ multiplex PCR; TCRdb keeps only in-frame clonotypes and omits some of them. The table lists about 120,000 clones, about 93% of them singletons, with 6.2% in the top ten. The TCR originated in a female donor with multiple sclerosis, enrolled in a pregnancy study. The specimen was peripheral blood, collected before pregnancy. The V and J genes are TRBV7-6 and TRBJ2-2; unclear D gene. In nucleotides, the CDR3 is TGTGCCAGCAGCTCCGAGGCACGGGACACCGGGGAGCTGTTTTTT. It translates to CASSSEARDTGELFF.